This T cell receptor (beta chain) was found in a study of T cell changes during pregnancy in multiple sclerosis. Generated by immunoSEQ multiplex PCR, the TCRdb table keeps only in-frame clones and is missing some. The sample consists of tens of thousands of clones, roughly nine tenths of them appearing once. V dropped 5 bases and J dropped 1; count of bases not matched to a gene: 6. Germline CDR1 and CDR2: SGHTA and FQGTGA. This CDR3 contains 15 residues. This sample comprised peripheral blood, obtained after pregnancy. V gene TRBV7-3 combines with J gene TRBJ2-3; TRBD1 aligns across 7 bases. This clonotype was obtained from a female donor in good health, enrolled as a control in a pregnancy study. The CDR3 reads CASSRRQGGTDTQYF. CDR3 DNA sequence: TGTGCCAGCAGCCGTCGACAGGGAGGCACAGATACGCAGTATTTT.